This T cell receptor (beta chain) was retrieved from a study of blood T cell repertoires in COVID-19. CDR3 length: 12 residues. CDR1 is LNHDA and CDR2 is SQIVND in the germline V gene (reference sequence). It was within 2 weeks before study entry that exposed participants met a COVID-19 case. The method was immunoSEQ multiplex PCR; TCRdb's version includes in-frame clones alone and lacks a portion of them. The sample has more than 150,000 clones, approximately 80% seen once; the top ten hold around 15%. This clone was observed a single time. The TCR originated in a man in his fifties or sixties who had been exposed to COVID-19. The sequenced sample was PBMCs or T cells enriched from blood (not recorded which). The V and J genes are TRBV19 and TRBJ1-5; no clear D. CDR3: CAGGEGVQPQHF. The DNA for the CDR3 is TGTGCGGGCGGCGAGGGTGTACAGCCCCAGCATTTT.